The present T cell receptor (beta chain) was sequenced within a study of T cell repertoires in cytomegalovirus infection. Study outcomes and limitations: The ex vivo response was dominated by HLA-C-restricted CMV-specific TCR beta clonotypes. People with CMV and the relevant HLA were identified by cumulative public TCR beta family frequency.

A word on this clonotype: What it recognizes is unknown.

TCRdb re-called the reads with MiXCR, one entry per CDR3 protein. The data show about 920,000 distinct CDR3 sequences, approximately 33% seen once. The CDR3 sequence is 16 residues long. J lost 6 bases, V lost 0 bases, and 6 bases had no gene match. Germline assignment: CDR1 MGHRA and CDR2 YSYEKL. Here the sequenced sample was cultured CD8+ T cells from PBMCs, taken from culture after CMV antigen stimulation. The receptor's source is a human donor in good health (CMV status not recorded). Some clones in this sample may be carry-over from other donors' samples. The V and J genes are TRBV4-1 and TRBJ2-1; 9 bases agree with TRBD2. The chain's CDR3 is CASSQDSSGGLNEQFF. The CDR3 DNA sequence: TGCGCCAGCAGCCAAGATAGCAGCGGGGGGCTCAATGAGCAGTTCTTC.